This section outlines one TCR beta chain sequence together with its context. What it binds is not known. The data were produced by immunoSEQ multiplex PCR, yet TCRdb's version contains in-frame clones alone and is incomplete. The sample lists roughly 170,000 clones, approximately 94% seen once, with approximately 1.5% in the top ten. This record comes from a study of T cell responses to AZD1222 COVID-19 vaccine. Study-level results: Researchers took repertoire samples only after the peak T cell response had come.

V lost 0 bases and J 10 bases, leaving 19 bases between the germline ends. The CDR3 covers 17 residues. Germline loops: CDR1 MNHNS, CDR2 SASEGT. The rearrangement uses TRBV6-1 and TRBJ1-6, with a tentative D call TRBD1 (5 bases). This receptor was identified in an adult who received the AZD1222 COVID-19 vaccine. The sample here was peripheral blood, taken 28 days after the second AZD1222 dose. The CDR3, as DNA: TGTGCCAGCAGTGAAGCGGGATTTAGGAGGGGAAACTCACCCCTCCACTTT. Translated: CASSEAGFRRGNSPLHF.